This T cell receptor (beta chain) was retrieved from a study of blood T cell repertoires in COVID-19. Study at large: Sites across the United States, Italy and Spain contributed samples from acute and convalescent COVID-19. Sources were T cells, B-cell-depleted T cells, or PBMCs; the material itself was cDNA or gDNA.

Germline-derived CDR1 and CDR2 are SNHLY and FYNNEI. V gave up 3 bases and J gave up 2 bases, with 10 bases separating them. The CDR3 covers 14 residues. In the original workflow: Using reference gene primer amplification, nucleated cell counts were estimated. Method: immunoSEQ multiplex PCR; TCRdb's copy keeps in-frame clones and lacks some. V and J calls and clone size are given by that table; D and trimming were obtained from the DNA. The sample consists of under 200,000 clones, about 85% of them appearing once. The chain joins TRBV2 to TRBJ1-2; the D is unclear. Sequences were obtained from peripheral blood. This receptor was taken from a woman older than 75 with acute or convalescent COVID-19. The CDR3 sequence is CASSDLLRNYGYTF. The CDR3 coding sequence is TGTGCCAGCAGTGATTTGTTGAGGAACTATGGCTACACCTTC.